The 27 T cell receptor beta chains listed next were all sequenced from one sample in a study of T cell repertoires in aging, cancer and after chemotherapy. Multiplex touch-down PCR with TRB-A/B primers amplified rearranged V-D-J TRB sequences. TCRdb reprocessed the multiplex PCR reads with MiXCR, giving one entry per CDR3 protein. The table records 1,100 to 1,500 distinct CDR3 sequences, under 25% of them present only once. TCR beta rearrangements were amplified from peripheral blood genomic DNA. Sequenced sample: blood. These receptors all stem from a human donor with a solid tumor.

This clonotype is deemed medium-sized (0.01 to 0.1%). The J gene is TRBJ2-5, the V gene TRBV19; 7 positions agree with TRBD1. Unmatched junction bases numbered 3, after V lost 5 bases and J lost 3 bases. Germline CDR1 is LNHDA and CDR2 is SQIVND (reference sequence). The CDR3 extends over 13 amino acids. CDR3: CASSPGQKETQYF. DNA for the CDR3: TGTGCCAGTAGTCCGGGACAGAAAGAGACCCAGTACTTC.

The chain carries TRBV7-9 and TRBJ1-6, with D uncertain. Germline V CDR1 and CDR2: SEHNR, FQNEAQ (reference sequence). This CDR3 is built from 17 residues. V lost 1 base to trimming and J lost 0 bases, with 10 bases between them. For the CDR3, the DNA is TGTGCCAGCAGCTTAGGAACTCCAGGCTCCTATAATTCACCCCTCCACTTT. Translating gives CASSLGTPGSYNSPLHF.

Relative to its sample, this clonotype is medium-sized (0.01 to 0.1%). This chain connects TRBV10-3 to TRBJ1-1; the match to TRBD1 covers 7 bases. CDR1 and CDR2 from the germline V gene are ENHRY and SYGVKD. This CDR3 is 11 amino acids long. The V segment lost 6 bases and the J segment 11 bases; nucleotides outside the gene matches: 6. The CDR3 reads CAISPGTEAFF. As DNA, the CDR3 is TGTGCCATCAGCCCGGGGACAGAGGCTTTCTTT.

This clonotype was seen a handful of times. This chain connects TRBV4-1 to TRBJ1-5; D possibly corresponds to TRBD1 (6 bases). V was pared by 2 bases and J by 0 bases, with 20 bases between. This CDR3 is built from 19 residues. Germline V gives CDR1 MGHRA, CDR2 YSYEKL. CDR3 nucleotide sequence: TGCGCCAGCAGCCAAACCGCAGGGGAGACGGCATATAGCAATCAGCCCCAGCATTTT. Its protein is CASSQTAGETAYSNQPQHF.

By frequency in the sample, this clonotype is medium-sized (0.01 to 0.1%). V usage is TRBV6-5 and J usage is TRBJ2-4; D not resolved. Trimming pared 4 bases from V and 5 bases from J, leaving 9 bases between. This CDR3 contains 13 residues. Looked up from germline, CDR1 is MNHEY and CDR2 is SVGAGI. Here the CDR3 DNA reads TGTGCCAGCAGTTTAGGCGTTGAAAACATTCAGTACTTC. This translates into CASSLGVENIQYF.

This clonotype is medium-sized. The chain has TRBV14 and TRBJ2-3; a possible D gene is TRBD1 (6 bases). The V gene lost 2 bases and the J gene lost 0 bases, with 15 bases spanning the gap. The CDR3 runs to 17 residues. Per the germline V gene, CDR1 is SGHDN and CDR2 is FVKESK. The CDR3 bases are TGTGCCAGCAGCCAATCCTGGGGGCCGATAAGCACAGATACGCAGTATTTT. This encodes CASSQSWGPISTDTQYF.

This clonotype is deemed medium-sized. The rearrangement uses TRBV6-5 and TRBJ1-3; D perhaps matches TRBD1 (6 bases). V gave up 6 bases and J gave up 2 bases, with 14 bases separating them. The V gene's germline CDR1 is MNHEY and CDR2 SVGAGI. The CDR3 runs to 15 residues. This chain's CDR3 is CASSTSQGTGNTIYF. CDR3 bases: TGTGCCAGCAGCACTTCTCAGGGGACTGGAAACACCATATATTTT.

This clonotype showed up just a few times. The chain is built from TRBV2 and TRBJ2-7; the D gene could be TRBD1 or TRBD2 (6 bases each). V lost 3 bases to trimming and J lost 7 bases, with 13 bases between them. The CDR3 loop spans 13 amino acids. Germline loops: CDR1 SNHLY, CDR2 FYNNEI. The DNA of the CDR3 is TGTGCCAGCAGTGATTGGGGGGCAGGGGAGCAGTACTTC. It specifies CASSDWGAGEQYF.

The genes are TRBV2 and TRBJ2-7; TRBD2 aligns across 7 bases. Germline lookup yields CDR1 SNHLY and CDR2 FYNNEI. Trimming at V came to 3 bases and at J to 2 bases, leaving 7 bases not matched to a gene. The CDR3 spans 15 residues. The CDR3 loop is CASSEKRGLTYEQYF. The DNA for the CDR3 is TGTGCCAGCAGTGAGAAGCGGGGTCTTACCTACGAGCAGTACTTC.

In its sample, this clonotype ranks as medium-sized (0.01 to 0.1%). The V and J genes are TRBV10-1 and TRBJ2-2, with no clear D. The V end lost 2 bases, the J end lost 3 bases, and 4 bases lay between the germline ends. In germline, CDR1 is WNHNN, CDR2 SYGVQD (reference sequence). This CDR3 is built from 13 residues. In DNA, the CDR3 is TGCGCCAGCAGTGAGGACTACACCGGGGAGCTGTTTTTT. Protein product: CASSEDYTGELFF.

By share of the sample, this clonotype is medium-sized (0.01 to 0.1%). This sequence joins TRBV4-2 and TRBJ1-3, with D possibly matching TRBD1 (6 bases). CDR3 length: 17 amino acids. Germline values: CDR1 LGHNA, CDR2 YNFKEQ. V was cut by 0 bases and J by 2 bases, with 14 bases left in between. In DNA, the CDR3 is TGTGCCAGCAGCCAAGATACGTCAGGGGTTACTGGAAACACCATATATTTT. Its protein is CASSQDTSGVTGNTIYF.

This clonotype appeared a single time. The conserved closing phenylalanine or tryptophan is absent in this CDR3, likely reflecting a read error. The DNA is left out, because the CDR3 cannot be placed on it with certainty; the CDR3 is given as TCRdb lists it. The chain combines TRBV19 with TRBJ2-6; TRBD2 is taken as the D call from the table, unchecked against the DNA. Germline lookup yields CDR1 LNHDA and CDR2 SQIVND (reference sequence). The CDR3 sequence runs 9 residues, both termini included. The CDR3 loop reads CASSSPPSG.

This clonotype is categorized as medium-sized. This rearrangement joins TRBV24-1 to TRBJ2-5; no reliable D call. The CDR3 has 13 amino acids. Trimming took off 0 bases at V and 7 bases at J, with 8 bases between the two ends. Germline CDR1 KGHDR, CDR2 SFDVKD. The CDR3 DNA reads TGTGCCACCAGTGATTTGCCAGGCGGGACCCAGTACTTC. It codes for CATSDLPGGTQYF.

By share, this clonotype counts as large. The rearrangement links TRBV12-3 or TRBV12-4 to TRBJ2-1; 9 bases agree with TRBD1. The CDR3 loop spans 15 amino acids. The ends lost 6 bases at V and 3 bases at J; junction bases unmatched: 6. The CDR3, as DNA: TGTGCCAGCAGGCAGGGACAGGGATTCTACAATGAGCAGTTCTTC. It translates to CASRQGQGFYNEQFF.

This clonotype is labeled medium-sized. V and J are TRBV7-9 and TRBJ2-3; a possible D gene is TRBD2 (5 bases). The ends were cut back, 2 bases at V and 9 bases at J, with 12 bases in the middle. The CDR3 spans 13 residues. CDR1 and CDR2 (germline): SEHNR, FQNEAQ (reference sequence). The CDR3 sequence: CASSLPGSGTQYF. CDR3 DNA sequence: TGTGCCAGCAGCTTACCGGGCAGCGGAACGCAGTATTTT.

In its sample, this clonotype is medium-sized. V is TRBV5-4 and J is TRBJ2-2; the D is unclear. The CDR3 is 14 amino acids. The germline V and J ends were trimmed by 0 bases and 3 bases, with 6 bases remaining between them. CDR1 and CDR2 from the germline V gene are SGHNT and YYREEE (reference sequence). CDR3 coding DNA: TGTGCCAGCAGCTTGGCAACTCACACCGGGGAGCTGTTTTTT. It translates to CASSLATHTGELFF.

Sample share makes this clonotype large. The rearrangement links TRBV12-3 or TRBV12-4 to TRBJ2-7, with TRBD2 matching 9 bases. V lost 6 bases, J lost 2 bases, and 8 bases stayed unmatched. The CDR3 length is 15 residues. The CDR3 coding sequence is TGTGCCAGCAGCAATGGAGCGGGGGGAACCTACGAGCAGTACTTC. As protein: CASSNGAGGTYEQYF.

By proportion, this clonotype is medium-sized. The chain couples TRBV30 to TRBJ1-5; D is undetermined. V was clipped by 5 bases and J by 0 bases, with 17 bases between them. This CDR3 is 16 amino acids long. The germline gives CDR1 GTSNPN, CDR2 SVGIG (reference sequence). The CDR3 loop reads CAWGGGPRYSNQPQHF. The CDR3 coding sequence is TGTGCCTGGGGAGGAGGGCCCCGTTATAGCAATCAGCCCCAGCATTTT.

By frequency in the sample, this clonotype is medium-sized (0.01 to 0.1%). The J gene is TRBJ1-2, the V gene TRBV10-3, with 7 bases matching TRBD1. Germline V gene sequence: CDR1 ENHRY, CDR2 SYGVKD. The ends lost 6 bases at V and 2 bases at J; junction bases unmatched: 3. This CDR3 is 13 amino acids long. In DNA form, the CDR3 reads TGTGCCATCAGGCAGGGGGAAAACTATGGCTACACCTTC. Translation: CAIRQGENYGYTF.

The rearrangement joins TRBV4-1 to TRBJ2-5; TRBD1 might be the D (5 bases). The V gene lost 0 bases and the J gene lost 7 bases, with 6 bases spanning the gap. Germline V CDR1 and CDR2: MGHRA, YSYEKL. This CDR3 contains 12 residues. For the CDR3, the DNA is TGCGCCAGCAGCCAAGAAAGGGGGACCCAGTACTTC. It codes for CASSQERGTQYF.

By sample share, this clonotype is medium-sized. The chain joins TRBV19 to TRBJ1-3; maybe TRBD1 (6 bases). With 4 bases removed from V and 3 bases from J, the gap between germline ends came to 13 bases. This CDR3 spans 15 amino acids. Germline V gene sequence: CDR1 LNHDA, CDR2 SQIVND (reference sequence). In nucleotides, the CDR3 is TGTGCCAGTAGTAGAAGGGAGACAGGTGGAAACACCATATATTTT. It translates to CASSRRETGGNTIYF.

Judged by abundance, this clonotype is large. The gene calls are TRBV5-4 and TRBJ2-3; D remains unclear. CDR3 length: 15 amino acids. Germline-derived CDR1 and CDR2 are SGHNT and YYREEE (reference sequence). V was trimmed by 0 bases and J by 2 bases, leaving 10 bases between them. The DNA of the CDR3 is TGTGCCAGCAGCTTGGACTACCTTACCACAGATACGCAGTATTTT. It yields the protein CASSLDYLTTDTQYF. Complete variable domain (other parts from reference TRBV5-4 and TRBJ2-3): ETGVTQSPTHLIKTRGQQVTLRCSSQSGHNTVSWYQQALGQGPQFIFQYYREEENGRGNFPPRFSGLQFPNYSSELNVNALELDDSALYLCASSLDYLTTDTQYFGPGTRLTVL.

This clonotype is judged large (0.1 to 1%). The V and J genes are TRBV15 and TRBJ2-7; no reliable D call. Trimming shortened V by 0 bases and J by 3 bases, and 6 bases separated the two germline ends. The CDR3 spans 13 residues. CDR1 is LNHNV, CDR2 YYDKDF, per germline (reference sequence). The CDR3 reads CATSRDSHYEQYF. DNA for the CDR3: TGTGCCACCAGCAGAGATTCACACTACGAGCAGTACTTC.

By sample fraction, this clonotype is large. The gene calls are TRBV5-5 and TRBJ1-2; no reliable D call. Germline V gene sequence: CDR1 SGHKS, CDR2 YYEKEE (reference sequence). The CDR3 has 13 residues. Trimming shortened V by 4 bases and J by 8 bases, and 15 bases separated the two germline ends. The CDR3, as DNA: TGTGCCAGCAGCCCCACCGGGGAGCGGGGCTACACCTTC. Translation: CASSPTGERGYTF.

This clonotype appeared a few times. V gene TRBV5-1 combines with J gene TRBJ1-1; D gene uncertain. V was cut by 0 bases and J by 0 bases, with 9 bases left in between. CDR3 length equals 15 residues. CDR1 is SGHRS and CDR2 is YFSETQ in the germline V gene. CDR3 coding DNA: TGCGCCAGCAGCTTGGAACCAGACATGAACACTGAAGCTTTCTTT. This encodes CASSLEPDMNTEAFF.

This clonotype is categorized as medium-sized. The chain employs TRBV10-3 and TRBJ1-1; D not resolved. Germline CDR1 is ENHRY and CDR2 is SYGVKD. The ends were cut back, 2 bases at V and 7 bases at J, with 8 bases in the middle. The CDR3 totals 12 residues. CDR3 bases: TGTGCCATCAGTGAGAACGGCCGTGAAGCTTTCTTT. Translating gives CAISENGREAFF.

In its sample, this clonotype is medium-sized (0.01 to 0.1%). The V call is TRBV6-5, the J call TRBJ2-2; D assignment may be TRBD1 or TRBD2 (6 bases each). The V gene's germline CDR1 is MNHEY and CDR2 SVGAGI. The CDR3 consists of 17 residues. The V and J ends lost 2 bases and 3 bases respectively, with 16 bases between them. The CDR3 region is CASSYGGPARDTGELFF. The DNA for the CDR3 is TGTGCCAGCAGTTACGGGGGGCCCGCGAGGGACACCGGGGAGCTGTTTTTT.